This section outlines one T cell receptor beta chain sequence together with its context. Its antigen has not been determined. Base qualities are missing; no much larger clone stands one base away. This sample is drawn from a study of shared clonotypes between healthy human individuals (dated by TCRdb to 2018 to 2020). In terms of the full investigation: Three men and a couple of women, aged 18 to 49 years, made up the cohort. For each donor, three plates each were used for CD4 naive and CD4 memory, two plates were used for CD8 naive, and one plate was used for CD8 memory. To estimate repertoire size and how much clonotype sharing occurs between individuals, the study deeply sequenced the blood TCR repertoires of about 5 healthy adults. To increase sequencing depth and limit assay-specific biases, TCR repertoire library preparation and sequencing were carried out by different laboratories using diverse techniques. Each donor's leukapheresis produced roughly between roughly 0.9 and 9 billion PBMCs. What the research found in general, with its limitations: Only blood was sampled, and tissue TCR repertoires likely differ from those in blood. About 5% of naive CD4, more than 3% of naive CD8, about 2.1% of memory CD4, and about 0.4% of memory CD8 clonotypes were shared across several donors. Even with the large sequencing depth, rarefaction of the sorted-subset datasets indicated that sequencing was incomplete. Estimated clonotype richness was generally larger for naive than for memory subsets. Pairwise subsampling indicated that sequencing depth was expected to affect the degree of clonotype sharing among donors. The genetic and exposure-history diversity represented was limited by the small number of donors. Higher generation probabilities were observed for clonotypes shared by all four sorted-subset donors than for non-shared clonotypes.

The CDR3 numbers 12 residues from cysteine through phenylalanine. Only the CDR3 DNA stays, 36 bases, in frame from base 1. CDR1 and CDR2, looked up from the germline V gene, are SGHNT and YENEEA. Trimming takes 6 bases from V and 6 bases from J, and the germline ends sit 9 bases apart. Using the deep immunoSEQ assay, TCR CDR3 regions were amplified from genomic DNA by multiplex PCR. For each cell subset, the extracted genomic DNA was distributed evenly across all wells of several immunoSEQ 96-well plates, and each plate served as one replicate. For sorted subsets, 200 to 250 ng of genomic DNA, equivalent to 30,000 or so T cell genomes, went into each replicate PCR. Purified libraries were measured with a Qubit 3.0 fluorometer, size-checked on a Bioanalyzer 2100, and measured again with the KAPA Library Quantification kit. Every immunoSEQ 96-well plate was sequenced on a dedicated single-read 150-cycle Illumina NextSeq 550 flow cell. On the study's bioinformatics: Because the immunoSEQ output held only junctional sequences and lacked quality scores, the filtering could not match the filtering applied to full-length reads. To assign V/J genes and CDR3, sequences were annotated using PyIR, a Python wrapper for IgBLAST v1.9, with IMGT germline references. Any read was removed if the V/J assignment was weak (E-value above 1e-6), the CDR3 was missing, or the read contained stop codons, out-of-frame junctions, or ambiguous translated residues. V3J clonotypes were defined by identical inferred V gene, J gene, and CDR3 amino acid sequence. To compute the percentage overlap between repertoires, the number of shared unique clonotypes was divided by the size of the smaller repertoire. Three approaches were used to assess repertoire richness: RTK rarefaction, the Chao1 estimator, and Recon v2.1 estimates of unobserved clonotypes. OLGA was used to compute generation probabilities for all TCRbeta clonotypes that the gDNA method yielded from four donors. Not all clones reach the TCRdb copy of this immuneACCESS table, which keeps in-frame sequences only. Checked studies attribute under half of the gap to unresolved V genes and leave the rest unexplained. D and trimming were read from the DNA, whereas the V and J calls and clone size are those reported in that table. For this sample the table gives roughly 770,000 clones, of which about 96% were detected only once. About 0.22% of the sample belongs to the ten largest clones.

For the CD8 naive samples, CD45RO-negative cells were positively selected for CCR7, yielding a CD45RA+CCR7+ population from which TemRA cells were excluded. Healthy HIV-negative adults with no recently reported acute infections or vaccinations were included as donors. Only Caucasian adults living in Nashville, Tennessee, USA were represented among the donors. Blood was obtained by leukapheresis, after which PBMCs were separated by Ficoll-Histopaque density gradient centrifugation and cryopreserved in liquid nitrogen vapor phase. Analytical flow cytometry was used to check the purity and quantity of every magnetically sorted T cell population. From each sorted fraction, genomic DNA was isolated and quantified by UV absorbance on a Nanodrop 2000c.

This sequence originates from a man aged 25-45 years in good health. The sequence joins TRBV11-3 to TRBJ2-1, and the D gene may be TRBD2, 6 bases matching. The sequenced sample was naive CD8+ T cells sorted from blood. The cell subset or site label for this specimen denotes: CD45RA+CCR7+. The DNA sequence reads TGTGCCAGCAGGGGAGCGGGCAATGAGCAGTTCTTC. This sequence encodes CASRGAGNEQFF. The full variable domain, completed from the reference TRBV11-3 and TRBJ2-1 proteins outside the CDR3, reads EAGVVQSPRYKIIEKKQPVAFWCNPISGHNTLYWYLQNLGQGPELLIRYENEEAVDDSQLPKDRFSAERLKGVDSTLKIQPAELGDSAVYLCASRGAGNEQFFGPGTRLTVL.